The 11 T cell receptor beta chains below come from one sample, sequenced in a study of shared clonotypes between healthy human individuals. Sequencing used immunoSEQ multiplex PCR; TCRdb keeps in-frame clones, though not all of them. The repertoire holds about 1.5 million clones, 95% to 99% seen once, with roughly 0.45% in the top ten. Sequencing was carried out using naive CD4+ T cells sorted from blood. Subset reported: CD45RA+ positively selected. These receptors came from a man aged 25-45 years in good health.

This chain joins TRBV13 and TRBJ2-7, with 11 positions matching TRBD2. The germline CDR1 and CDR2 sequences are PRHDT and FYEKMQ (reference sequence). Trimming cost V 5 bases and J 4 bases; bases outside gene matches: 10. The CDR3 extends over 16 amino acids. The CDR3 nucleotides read TGTGCCAGCAGCGAACCCCCGACTAGCGGGACATACGAGCAGTACTTC. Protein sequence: CASSEPPTSGTYEQYF. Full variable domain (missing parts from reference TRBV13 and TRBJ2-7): AAGVIQSPRHLIKEKRETATLKCYPIPRHDTVYWYQQGPGQDPQFLISFYEKMQSDKGSIPDRFSAQQFSDYHSELNMSSLELGDSALYFCASSEPPTSGTYEQYFGPGTRLTVT.

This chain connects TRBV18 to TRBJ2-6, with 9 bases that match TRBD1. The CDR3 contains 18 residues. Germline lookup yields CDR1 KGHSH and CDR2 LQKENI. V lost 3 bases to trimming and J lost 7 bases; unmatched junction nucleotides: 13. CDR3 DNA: TGTGCCAGCTCACCCCAAGGGACAGGGTCCCTGTTAGCCAACGTCCTGACTTTC. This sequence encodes CASSPQGTGSLLANVLTF. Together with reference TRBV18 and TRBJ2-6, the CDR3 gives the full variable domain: NAGVMQNPRHLVRRRGQEARLRCSPMKGHSHVYWYRQLPEEGLKFMVYLQKENIIDESGMPKERFSAEFPKEGPSILRIQQVVRGDSAAYFCASSPQGTGSLLANVLTFGAGSRLTVL.

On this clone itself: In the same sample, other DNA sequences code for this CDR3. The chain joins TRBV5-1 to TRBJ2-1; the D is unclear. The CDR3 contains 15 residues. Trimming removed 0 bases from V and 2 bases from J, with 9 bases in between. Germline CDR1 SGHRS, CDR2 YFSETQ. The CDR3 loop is CASSLVVGPYNEQFF. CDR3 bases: TGCGCCAGCAGCTTGGTAGTGGGTCCCTACAATGAGCAGTTCTTC.

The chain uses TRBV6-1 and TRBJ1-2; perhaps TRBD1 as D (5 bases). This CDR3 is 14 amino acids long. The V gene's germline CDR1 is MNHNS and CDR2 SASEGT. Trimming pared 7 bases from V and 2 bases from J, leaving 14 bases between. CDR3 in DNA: TGTGCCAGCAACCCGACAGCTCTCAACTATGGCTACACCTTC. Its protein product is CASNPTALNYGYTF.

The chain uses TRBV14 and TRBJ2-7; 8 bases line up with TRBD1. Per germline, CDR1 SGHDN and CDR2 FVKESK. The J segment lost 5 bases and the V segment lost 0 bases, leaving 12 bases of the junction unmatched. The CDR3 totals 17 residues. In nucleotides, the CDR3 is TGTGCCAGCAGCCAAGATCTTCGCGACAGGGGTTCCAACGAGCAGTACTTC. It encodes CASSQDLRDRGSNEQYF.

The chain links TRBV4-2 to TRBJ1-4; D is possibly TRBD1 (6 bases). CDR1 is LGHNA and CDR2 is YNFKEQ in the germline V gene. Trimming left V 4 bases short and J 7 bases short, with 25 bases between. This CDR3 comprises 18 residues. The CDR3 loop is CASSLEPGDTLWGEKLFF. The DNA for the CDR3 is TGTGCCAGCAGCCTCGAACCAGGGGACACCTTATGGGGTGAAAAACTGTTTTTT.

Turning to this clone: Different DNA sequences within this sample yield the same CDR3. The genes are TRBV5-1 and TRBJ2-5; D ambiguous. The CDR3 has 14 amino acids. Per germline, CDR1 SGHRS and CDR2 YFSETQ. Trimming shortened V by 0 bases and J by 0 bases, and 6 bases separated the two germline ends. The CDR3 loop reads CASSLGQYQETQYF. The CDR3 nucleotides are TGCGCCAGCAGCTTGGGGCAGTACCAAGAGACCCAGTACTTC. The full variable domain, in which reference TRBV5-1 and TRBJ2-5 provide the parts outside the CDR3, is KAGVTQTPRYLIKTRGQQVTLSCSPISGHRSVSWYQQTPGQGLQFLFEYFSETQRNKGNFPGRFSGRQFSNSRSEMNVSTLELGDSALYLCASSLGQYQETQYFGPGTRLLVL.

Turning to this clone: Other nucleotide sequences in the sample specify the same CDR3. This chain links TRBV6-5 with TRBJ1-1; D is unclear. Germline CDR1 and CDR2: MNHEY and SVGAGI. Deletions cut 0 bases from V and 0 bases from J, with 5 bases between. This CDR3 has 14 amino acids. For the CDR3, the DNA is TGTGCCAGCAGTTACTCCGAGTTGAACACTGAAGCTTTCTTT. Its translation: CASSYSELNTEAFF.

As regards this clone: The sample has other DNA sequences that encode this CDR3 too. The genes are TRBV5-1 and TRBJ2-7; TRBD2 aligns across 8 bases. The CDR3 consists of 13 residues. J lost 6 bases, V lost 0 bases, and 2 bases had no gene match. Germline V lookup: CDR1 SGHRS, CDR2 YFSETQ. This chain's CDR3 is CASSLGAGGEQYF. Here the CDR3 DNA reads TGCGCCAGCAGCTTGGGGGCGGGAGGCGAGCAGTACTTC.

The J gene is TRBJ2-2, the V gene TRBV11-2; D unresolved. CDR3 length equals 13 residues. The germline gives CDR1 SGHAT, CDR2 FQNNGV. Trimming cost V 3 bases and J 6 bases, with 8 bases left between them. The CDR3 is CASSLRYAGELFF. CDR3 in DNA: TGTGCCAGCAGCTTGCGGTATGCCGGGGAGCTGTTTTTT.

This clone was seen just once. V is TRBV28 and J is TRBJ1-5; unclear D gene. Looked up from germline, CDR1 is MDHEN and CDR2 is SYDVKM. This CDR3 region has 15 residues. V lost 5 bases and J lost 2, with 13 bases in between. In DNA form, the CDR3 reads TGTGCCAGCAGTCTTCGGAGACGTGGCAATCAGCCCCAGCATTTT. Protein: CASSLRRRGNQPQHF.